Listed below are T cell receptor beta chains from one sample, sequenced in a study of blood T cells in healthy people across ages. In TCRdb, the 5' RACE reads were re-called with MiXCR into one record per CDR3 protein. The repertoire holds about 930,000 distinct CDR3 sequences, roughly 28% seen once, with roughly 10% in the top ten. The sample was also reused in another study, on T cells of mothers and their children.

Specimen: blood. These TCRs come from a woman between 40 and 50 years old in good health. Both conserved end residues are part of each CDR3. The D gene is left open where the match is weak. Only some rows state a clone size, as once, few, many or a class for expanded clones.

CDR3nt	CDR3aa	d_gene	abundance	j_gene	v_gene
TGTGCCAGCAGCGTAGTCTCCGGTGGGGAGCAGTACTTC	CASSVVSGGEQYF	.	many	TRBJ2-7	TRBV9
TGCAGCTCACGACGGGGGGGGCTTTACAATGAGCAGTACTTC	CSSRRGGLYNEQYF	TRBD2	.	TRBJ2-5	TRBV29-1
TGTGCCAGCAGCTTAGCTGGGACTACCTACAATGAGCAGTACTTC	CASSLAGTTYNEQYF	TRBD2	once	TRBJ2-5	TRBV7-9
TGTGCCTGGAGTGTAGGGGCCGATGAAAAACTGTTTTTT	CAWSVGADEKLFF	.	many	TRBJ1-4	TRBV30
TGTGTCAGCAGTATAGACAGAAACACTGAAGCTTTCTTT	CVSSIDRNTEAFF	.	.	TRBJ1-1	TRBV2
TGTGCCAGCAGCATACGGGGCAACTCCTACGAGCAGTACTTC	CASSIRGNSYEQYF	.	many	TRBJ2-7	TRBV27
TGCGCCAGCAGCTCTACTTCGTACCAAGAGACCCAGTACTTC	CASSSTSYQETQYF	.	.	TRBJ2-5	TRBV5-1
TGTGCCAGCAGCCAAGAACAGTTCCATGGCTACACCTTC	CASSQEQFHGYTF	.	.	TRBJ1-2	TRBV3-1
TGTGCCAGCAGCCGGACTAGCGGGGGGGCCGTGACAGATACGCAGTATTTT	CASSRTSGGAVTDTQYF	TRBD2	once	TRBJ2-3	TRBV5-4
TGTGCCAGCAGCTCCACGGGACACCACTCCTACGAGCAGTACTTC	CASSSTGHHSYEQYF	.	many	TRBJ2-7	TRBV6-5
TGTGCCAGCAGCTCCGGGGACAGGGGAGTCTACGAGCAGTACTTC	CASSSGDRGVYEQYF	TRBD1	.	TRBJ2-7	TRBV7-9